Listed below are T cell receptor beta chains from one sample, sequenced in a study of T cell responses to AZD1222 COVID-19 vaccine. Sequencing was performed with immunoSEQ multiplex PCR; in TCRdb, only in-frame clones are kept and a portion is missing. The data hold roughly 93,000 clones, with 90% observed a single time. The source was peripheral blood, collected on day 0 of AZD1222 vaccination. These TCRs come from an adult in good health. CDR3s include the opening cysteine and the closing phenylalanine or tryptophan. The D gene is left open where the match is weak. For some rows the clone size is stated as once, few or many, or as a class when expanded; others skip it.

>TRBJ1-2|TRBV5-1|TRBD1|NA
TGCGCCAGCAGCATTGGACAGGGCGACTATGGCTACACCTTC
CASSIGQGDYGYTF
>TRBJ1-3|TRBV29-1|NA|NA
TGCAGCGTTGAGAGGGTGGCGGCTGGAAACACCATATATTTT
CSVERVAAGNTIYF
>TRBJ2-7|TRBV19|NA|NA
TGTGCCAGTACCCGAGTGGGGGACCGAACCTACGAGCAGTACTTC
CASTRVGDRTYEQYF
>TRBJ2-7|TRBV5-4|NA|NA
TGTGCCAGCAGCGGGCCGCTCTCCTACGAGCAGTACTTC
CASSGPLSYEQYF
>TRBJ2-2|TRBV7-2|TRBD1|NA
TGTGCCAGCAGCTTCAGGGGGACCAACACCGGGGAGCTGTTTTTT
CASSFRGTNTGELFF
>TRBJ2-1|TRBV4-2|TRBD2|NA
TGTGCCAGCAGCCCGACTAGCGGGAGTATCTCTGATGAGCAGTTCTTC
CASSPTSGSISDEQFF
>TRBJ2-7|TRBV6-5|TRBD2|once
TGTGCCAGCAGTTACCTAGCGGGAGGGCCATCCGAGCAGTACTTC
CASSYLAGGPSEQYF
>TRBJ2-7|TRBV5-4|TRBD1|NA
TGTGCCAGCACCCCGGGACAGGGCTACGAGCAGTACTTC
CASTPGQGYEQYF
>TRBJ2-3|TRBV5-1|NA|NA
TGCGCCAGCCAGCCGGGGGGCACAGATACGCAGTATTTT
CASQPGGTDTQYF
>TRBJ2-3|TRBV7-2|TRBD2|NA
TGTGCCAGCAGCAAGACTAGCGGGAGCTTTGGAGATACGCAGTATTTT
CASSKTSGSFGDTQYF
>TRBJ1-2|TRBV5-1|NA|NA
TGCGCCAGCAGCTTGGAAGGGATTCGTAACTATGGCTACACCTTC
CASSLEGIRNYGYTF
>TRBJ1-2|TRBV7-9|TRBD1|few
TGTGCCAGCAGCTTTTTGGCAGGGGGCGGCTACACCTTC
CASSFLAGGGYTF
>TRBJ1-1|TRBV6-6|NA|NA
TGTGCCAGCAGTCCTGAGAGTGGAGCTTTCTTT
CASSPESGAFF
>TRBJ2-3|TRBV5-1|NA|NA
TGCGCCAGCAGCTCGGCAGGCGGGCTCACAGATACGCAGTATTTT
CASSSAGGLTDTQYF
>TRBJ2-7|TRBV7-2|TRBD2|NA
TGTGCCAGCAGCTCAAGTCCCACTAGCGGGAGTCGCGAGCAGTACTTC
CASSSSPTSGSREQYF
>TRBJ2-2|TRBV11-3|NA|NA
TGTGCCAGCAGCCAGGGACTGGCGAACACCGGGGAGCTGTTTTTT
CASSQGLANTGELFF
>TRBJ2-7|TRBV4-3|NA|NA
TGCGCCAGCAGCCAGACGGGACACCCGAGCTCCTACGAGCAGTACTTC
CASSQTGHPSSYEQYF
>TRBJ1-5|TRBV6-1|NA|NA
TGTGCCAGCAGTGAAAGAACAGGGCTAAACAATCAGCCCCAGCATTTT
CASSERTGLNNQPQHF
>TRBJ1-1|TRBV11-3|NA|NA
TGTGCCAGCAGCTCCGGGCTTGAAGCTTTCTTT
CASSSGLEAFF
>TRBJ1-1|TRBV5-1|NA|NA
TGCGCCAGCTCCACTGAGGGGCTAATCGGTGCTGAAGCTTTCTTT
CASSTEGLIGAEAFF
>TRBJ2-7|TRBV28|TRBD1|NA
TGTGCCAGCAGTTTCCCTCGGGACAGGTTCTCCTACGAGCAGTACTTC
CASSFPRDRFSYEQYF
>TRBJ2-3|TRBV18|NA|NA
TGTGCCAGCTCACCACCGTGGGGGTCAGATACGCAGTATTTT
CASSPPWGSDTQYF
>TRBJ2-2|TRBV14|NA|NA
TGTGCCAGCAGCCAAGCACAGGGAGCCGGGGAGCTGTTTTTT
CASSQAQGAGELFF
>TRBJ2-6|TRBV28|NA|once
TGTGCCAGCAGTTCAACAGGGATCTCTGGGGCCAACGTCCTGACTTTC
CASSSTGISGANVLTF
>TRBJ2-7|TRBV27|TRBD1|NA
TGTGCCAGCCGGGTCTGGGACAGTCCCTACGAGCAGTACTTC
CASRVWDSPYEQYF
>TRBJ1-4|TRBV28|NA|few
TGTGCCATCGGCGGCCTTTATGAAAAACTGTTTTTT
CAIGGLYEKLFF
>TRBJ2-3|TRBV6-5|TRBD1|NA
TGTGCCAGCAGGACAGGGGCCACAGATACGCAGTATTTT
CASRTGATDTQYF
>TRBJ2-1|TRBV23-1|TRBD2|NA
TGCGCCAGCAACCCGCTTAGCGGGAGGTACAATGAGCAGTTCTTC
CASNPLSGRYNEQFF
>TRBJ2-5|TRBV5-1|TRBD1|NA
TGCGCCAGCAGCTCGGCCCGGACAGGGCGCCAAGAGACCCAGTACTTC
CASSSARTGRQETQYF
>TRBJ1-4|TRBV6-5|TRBD1|NA
TGTGCCAGCAGTTACTCGACAGGGCTTAATGAAAAACTGTTTTTT
CASSYSTGLNEKLFF
>TRBJ2-2|TRBV4-1|TRBD1|NA
TGCGCCAGCAGCCCCCAGACAGGGGTCACCGGGGAGCTGTTTTTT
CASSPQTGVTGELFF
>TRBJ1-1|TRBV6-5|NA|NA
TGTGCCAGCAGCCTCAGGGGAGGTGAAGCTTTCTTT
CASSLRGGEAFF
>TRBJ1-1|TRBV5-1|NA|NA
TGCGCCAGCAGCTTGGTTCAGGGGATGGTAGACACTGAAGCTTTCTTT
CASSLVQGMVDTEAFF
>TRBJ2-7|TRBV6-1|NA|NA
TGTGCCAGCAGTGAATTAGGAGTCAGCTACGAGCAGTACTTC
CASSELGVSYEQYF
>TRBJ2-5|TRBV27|TRBD2|NA
TGTGCCAGCAGTTTTGGAGTTTTCACAGCGGGAGGGTACCAAGAGACCCAGTACTTC
CASSFGVFTAGGYQETQYF
>TRBJ2-7|TRBV7-2|NA|once
TGTGCCAGCAGCTTAGGTGCGGGCCCCTCCTACGAGCAGTACTTC
CASSLGAGPSYEQYF
>TRBJ2-2|TRBV24-1|NA|NA
TGTGCCACCAGTGAACTTGCAGCGGGTACGAACACCGGGGAGCTGTTTTTT
CATSELAAGTNTGELFF
>TRBJ1-2|TRBV7-2|TRBD1|few
TGTGCCAGCAGCTCGGACAGGGGGGATGGCTACACCTTC
CASSSDRGDGYTF
>TRBJ2-3|TRBV9|NA|once
TGTGCCAGCAGCGTAGAACAGGGTTGGACAGATACGCAGTATTTT
CASSVEQGWTDTQYF
>TRBJ1-2|TRBV4-1|TRBD1|NA
TGCGCCAGCAGCCTAAGACAGGGGAATGGCTACACCTTC
CASSLRQGNGYTF
>TRBJ1-2|TRBV28|TRBD1|NA
TGTGCCAGCAGTACCTCAGGGGGCTATGGCTACACCTTC
CASSTSGGYGYTF
>TRBJ2-1|TRBV6-5|NA|NA
TGTGCCAGCAGTTACTTGAAAATTGACAATGAGCAGTTCTTC
CASSYLKIDNEQFF
>TRBJ2-1|TRBV11-2|TRBD1|once
TGTGCCAGCAGCTTTCCCGGGACAGGGTTACGCAATGAGCAGTTCTTC
CASSFPGTGLRNEQFF
>TRBJ2-7|TRBV30|TRBD1|NA
TGTGCCTGGAGTGTACGGGACAGGGGACGCGAGCAGTACTTC
CAWSVRDRGREQYF
>TRBJ2-1|TRBV7-9|TRBD1|once
TGTGCCAGCAGAAGGAATGTGGACAGGACTCACTCCTACAATGAGCAGTTCTTC
CASRRNVDRTHSYNEQFF
>TRBJ2-3|TRBV6-2/TRBV6-3|NA|NA
TGTGCCAGCTGCCCGGGCACAGATACGCAGTATTTT
CASCPGTDTQYF
>TRBJ2-7|TRBV18|NA|NA
TGTGCCAGCTCAACCGGGCCGCGCAGCGAGCAGTACTTC
CASSTGPRSEQYF
>TRBJ2-7|TRBV3-1/TRBV3-2|TRBD1|NA
TGTGCCAGCAGCTTAGGACAGGGGGCATCCTACGAGCAGTACTTC
CASSLGQGASYEQYF
>TRBJ2-3|TRBV5-4|NA|NA
TGTGCCAGCAGCTACGGGCGCACAGATACGCAGTATTTT
CASSYGRTDTQYF
>TRBJ2-3|TRBV18|NA|NA
TGTGCCAGCTCACCACTTAGGGTTGGAGATACGCAGTATTTT
CASSPLRVGDTQYF
>TRBJ1-5|TRBV2|NA|NA
TGTGCCAGCAGGACCGTCGGCAATCAGCCCCAGCATTTT
CASRTVGNQPQHF
>TRBJ2-3|TRBV7-9|NA|NA
TGTGCCAGCAGCTTGCGGGACGCAGGCACAGATACGCAGTATTTT
CASSLRDAGTDTQYF
>TRBJ2-3|TRBV29-1|NA|NA
TGCAGCGTTGTAGAGGGCACAGATACGCAGTATTTT
CSVVEGTDTQYF
>TRBJ2-3|TRBV28|NA|NA
TGTGCCAGCAGTCAGAGGGGGATGCTTTTGACCTTCACAGATACGCAGTATTTT
CASSQRGMLLTFTDTQYF
>TRBJ1-2|TRBV28|TRBD1|NA
TGTGCCAGCAGTTTAATGACAATGGGACAGGGCTATGGCTACACCTTC
CASSLMTMGQGYGYTF
>TRBJ2-1|TRBV7-2|NA|NA
TGTGCCAGCACCCTATTTACAGCTGATGAGCAGTTCTTC
CASTLFTADEQFF
>TRBJ2-7|TRBV23-1|NA|NA
TGCGCCAGCAGCCCCAGGGGGAGGGAGAGCTCCTACGAGCAGTACTTC
CASSPRGRESSYEQYF
>TRBJ2-7|TRBV18|TRBD1|NA
TGTGCCAGCTCACCTCCGAGGACAGGGGTCGACGAGCAGTACTTC
CASSPPRTGVDEQYF
>TRBJ1-5|TRBV5-1|NA|NA
TGCGCCAGCAGCCCGGGGACGCGCGAACAGCCCCAGCATTTT
CASSPGTREQPQHF